The 13 T cell receptor beta chains below all came from one sample that was sequenced in a study of T-cell reconstitution after alpha-beta-depleted transplantation in children. Preparation of the TCRbeta library used unique molecular identifiers. One entry per CDR3 protein results from TCRdb running MiXCR on the PCR reads. The sample carries 220,000 or so distinct CDR3 sequences, roughly 8.2% recorded once. The starting material was PBMCs, mostly from graft donor cells, obtained 180 days after TCRalphabeta/CD19-depleted stem cell transplant. All receptors come from a male patient aged 10-17 years who had a stem cell transplant for acute lymphoblastic leukemia, so the T cells may come from the graft donor.

This clonotype was counted many times. The chain joins TRBV5-1 to TRBJ2-5; 9 nucleotides match TRBD1. This CDR3 is built from 14 residues. Germline V lookup: CDR1 SGHRS, CDR2 YFSETQ. The ends lost 6 bases at V and 5 bases at J; junction bases unmatched: 8. CDR3 residues: CASTRDRERETQYF. CDR3 DNA sequence: TGCGCCAGCACCCGGGACAGGGAACGGGAGACCCAGTACTTC.

Ten or more counts support this clonotype. The rearrangement links TRBV5-6 to TRBJ1-1; no clear D. This CDR3 is built from 13 residues. The V and J ends lost 2 bases and 0 bases respectively, with 5 bases between them. In germline, CDR1 is SGHDT, CDR2 YYEEEE. CDR3 sequence reads: CASSFMVNTEAFF. The CDR3 region has the DNA TGTGCCAGCAGCTTCATGGTGAACACTGAAGCTTTCTTT.

This clonotype was detected many times. The gene calls are TRBV5-6 and TRBJ1-2, with D maybe TRBD1 (5 bases). There are 12 residues in the CDR3. CDR1 SGHDT and CDR2 YYEEEE come from the germline V gene. Trimming took 2 bases from V and 6 from J, leaving 8 bases between them. CDR3 protein: CASSFQGHGYTF. For the CDR3, the DNA is TGTGCCAGCAGCTTTCAGGGACATGGCTACACCTTC.

There are many counts of this clonotype. This rearrangement joins TRBV20-1 to TRBJ2-1, with D possibly TRBD2 on 6 matching bases. Germline V lookup: CDR1 DFQATT, CDR2 SNEGSKA (reference sequence). Trimming stripped 0 bases from V and 1 base from J, with 13 bases between. This CDR3 spans 16 amino acids. CDR3: CSARDSTSRSYNEQFF. CDR3 nucleotide sequence: TGCAGTGCTAGAGATTCGACTAGTCGGTCCTACAATGAGCAGTTCTTC.

This clonotype showed up many times. The DNA of the CDR3 is TGTGCCAGCAGCTTAGAAACTAGCGGGGGAACGCAGTATTTT. Protein: CASSLETSGGTQYF. This chain uses TRBV7-9 with TRBJ2-3; 11 bases fit TRBD2. J gave up 9 bases and V 1 base, and 3 bases lay outside the gene matches. Germline assignment: CDR1 SEHNR and CDR2 FQNEAQ (reference sequence). The CDR3 loop spans 14 amino acids.

This clonotype was recorded many times. V and J are TRBV7-9 and TRBJ2-1; TRBD2 agrees at 10 bases. Per the germline V gene, CDR1 is SEHNR and CDR2 is FQNEAQ (reference sequence). The CDR3 has 17 residues. V gave up 2 bases and J gave up 4 bases; unmatched junction bases: 8. CDR3 loop: CASSLWASGGFYNEQFF. The DNA of the CDR3 is TGTGCCAGCAGCTTATGGGCTAGCGGGGGCTTTTACAATGAGCAGTTCTTC.

In this sample, this clonotype turned up many times. The chain recombines TRBV29-1 with TRBJ2-3; TRBD2 matches at 14 bases. The CDR3 is 15 amino acids. Germline CDR1 is SQVTM and CDR2 is ANQGSEA. Trimming took 8 bases from V and 1 from J; bases not matched to a gene: 5. The CDR3 reads CSTGLAGGRTDTQYF. CDR3 DNA: TGCAGCACTGGACTAGCGGGAGGCCGCACAGATACGCAGTATTTT.

The rearrangement uses TRBV6-5 and TRBJ1-5; D is possibly TRBD1 (6 bases). Trimming shortened V by 2 bases and J by 4 bases, and 15 bases separated the two germline ends. CDR1 is MNHEY and CDR2 is SVGAGI in the germline V gene. CDR3 length: 16 amino acids. The chain's CDR3 is CASSYPRGVANQPQHF. DNA of the CDR3: TGTGCCAGCAGTTACCCCAGGGGCGTAGCAAATCAGCCCCAGCATTTT.

This clonotype was seen at least ten times. The chain uses TRBV12-3 or TRBV12-4 and TRBJ2-7; TRBD1 aligns across 9 bases. V shed 7 bases, J shed 6 bases, and the junction held 10 bases outside the gene matches. The CDR3 spans 14 residues. The CDR3 DNA reads as TGTGCCAGCAACCCCGGGACAGGGTGGGGCGAGCAGTACTTC. The encoded protein is CASNPGTGWGEQYF.

This clonotype was recorded at least ten times. The chain recombines TRBV11-2 with TRBJ1-5; D unresolved. The CDR3 contains 14 residues. Looked up from germline, CDR1 is SGHAT and CDR2 is FQNNGV. The V end lost 6 bases, the J end lost 5 bases, and 14 bases lay between the germline ends. The CDR3, as DNA: TGTGCCAGCAGTCTCGTTCCTACCCATCAGCCCCAGCATTTT. It is translated as CASSLVPTHQPQHF.

The sample holds many counts of this clonotype. This chain uses TRBV12-3 or TRBV12-4 with TRBJ2-2; 9 bases match TRBD1. The length of the CDR3 is 16 residues. With 5 bases clipped from V and 5 bases from J, the junction kept 9 bases outside the gene matches. This CDR3 reads CASSPAGTGRTGELFF. The CDR3 DNA reads as TGTGCCAGCAGTCCCGCCGGGACAGGGAGGACCGGGGAGCTGTTTTTT.

V gene TRBV19 combines with J gene TRBJ1-2; the match to TRBD1 covers 7 bases. The V gene end was trimmed by 3 bases and the J gene end by 2 bases; junction bases not matched to a gene: 3. CDR1 and CDR2 (germline): LNHDA, SQIVND (reference sequence). The CDR3 runs 14 residues. The DNA for the CDR3 is TGTGCCAGTAGTATCAGGACAGGCAACTATGGCTACACCTTC. Protein product: CASSIRTGNYGYTF.

Many counts were recorded for this clonotype. The rearrangement uses TRBV20-1 and TRBJ1-1; D possibly corresponds to TRBD1 (6 bases). CDR3 length equals 13 residues. Looked up from germline, CDR1 is DFQATT and CDR2 is SNEGSKA (reference sequence). V lost 6 bases and J lost 1, with 12 bases in between. CDR3 nucleotide sequence: TGCAGTGCACGTCAGGGGACGAACACTGAAGCTTTCTTT. Amino acid sequence: CSARQGTNTEAFF.